This T cell receptor beta chain was sequenced in a study of T cells in Graves' hyperthyroidism and ophthalmopathy (dated by TCRdb to 2018 to 2020). In terms of the full investigation: Peripheral blood samples were taken at initial diagnosis, before any treatment was given. TCR V-J signatures able to tell the groups apart were searched for in a discovery cohort of more than 90 patients, of whom around 42 had Graves' ophthalmopathy and 57 had stable Graves' hyperthyroidism. Whether ophthalmopathy could be predicted prospectively was tested in an independent validation cohort made up of under 20 hyperthyroidism patients plus 17 patients who later progressed to ophthalmopathy. The approximately 100 discovery patients were divided at random into training and test sets in a 7:3 ratio. In addition, the study compared T-cell repertoires in thyroid tissue and in blood from several Graves' hyperthyroidism patients. After sampling, hyperthyroidism patients received methimazole starting at 30 mg daily, and ophthalmopathy patients received high-dose intravenous methylprednisolone. The paper reports TCR Vbeta CDR3 sequencing of over 130 peripheral blood samples: over 40 ophthalmopathy, about 75 hyperthyroidism and around 17 progressor patients. Study-wide conclusions, independent of this receptor: Ophthalmopathy was separated from stable hyperthyroidism by a 13 V-J signature model, with approximately 86% sensitivity and 81% to 82% specificity obtained in cross-validation and 80%/75% obtained in testing. Sample size was not statistically predetermined, and blinding of investigators to group allocation was not performed. In validation, the model predicted progression to ophthalmopathy a median of around 6.5 months before onset, with about 64% sensitivity and almost 75% specificity. Most expanded thyroid clonotypes (frequency above 0.001) were also detected in blood, a finding suggesting that blood repertoires may reflect thyroid immune responses.

Stable Graves' hyperthyroidism was defined as no progression to ophthalmopathy during 18 months of follow-up. Hyperthyroidism patients were newly diagnosed, had a disease duration of under 2 months, and were aged 18 to 65 years. Exclusion was applied to patients with uncontrolled infections, other autoimmune diseases, pregnancy or lactation. Diagnoses relied on clinical symptoms, serum thyroxine and TRAb, thyroid ultrasound and orbital computed tomography. PBMCs were separated from roughly 10 ml of fresh peripheral blood using Ficoll-Paque density gradient centrifugation. Total RNA was extracted using Trizol reagent, and RNA quality was assessed on an Agilent 2100 Bioanalyzer. Notes on this clonotype: This receptor's antigen is unknown. The input lacks base qualities; no much larger clone sits a single base away.

CDR1 and CDR2 (ENHRY, SYGVKD) derive from the germline V gene. V and J are truncated by 0 bases and 0 bases respectively, leaving an intervening sequence of 6 bases. The CDR3 starts with the cysteine, ends with the phenylalanine, and has 15 residues. The sequence is cut down to CDR3 DNA, 45 bases in frame from base 1. The TCR beta CDR3 regions were amplified from RNA transcripts. For the first round of RT-PCR on the TCR CDR3, the HTBI primer set was used together with the Qiagen OneStep RT-PCR kit. The libraries were constructed in a second round of multiplex PCR and then size-selected and purified. Sequencing of the libraries was done on an Illumina HiSeq2000 using paired-end 100 bp reads. The published analysis was carried out like this. SOAPnuke was used to process the raw data, removing reads that contained adapters or uncalled bases, had a mean Phred below 15, or lacked an exact match to the constant primer or identifier. COPE v1.2.5 was used to merge high-quality paired reads, and clonotypes were defined as unique nucleotide sequences. MiTCR v1.1 was used to align clonotypes to the IMGT TRBV, TRBD and TRBJ reference segments. Only V-J combinations with frequency above 0.0001, covering 99% to 99.2% of repertoires, were analysed. The TCS score was defined as F50 (clonal expansion) divided by E x V (chaos), with BLOSUM62-based TCRdist calculated between CDR3 peptides within each V-J. Welch's t-statistics and random forest reduced some 510 V-J features to under 15, which were used in a naive Bayes classifier (R e1071). Thyroid-blood repertoire similarity was quantified with the Morisita-Horn index. TCRdb itself trimmed the public reads at Q25 with fastp, ran MiXCR and retained productive beta chains. Here each entry gathers all rows of one CDR3 protein and keeps the most common genes and DNA. The V and J calls follow TCRdb's processing rather than the paper's. A total of just under 750,000 distinct CDR3 sequences appear in this sample, about 35% of them only once. The ten biggest clones cover roughly 30% of the sample.

Sample: blood. The chain is made from TRBV10-3 and TRBJ2-4, and perhaps TRBD1 as D gene, on 5 matching bases. The clonotype comes from a woman aged 40 to 50 with Graves' hyperthyroidism. The DNA sequence is as follows: TGTGCCATCAGTGAGTCGGGGCTAGCCAAAAACATTCAGTACTTC. This yields the protein CAISESGLAKNIQYF.